What follows are 22 T cell receptor beta chains derived from one specimen sequenced in a study of blood T cell repertoires in COVID-19. The repertoire was sequenced with immunoSEQ multiplex PCR; TCRdb's copy has only in-frame clones and lacks some. The top ten clones hold more than 9.5% of a sample with around 280,000 clones, approximately 89% of them seen once. Material for sequencing was peripheral blood. The receptors originated from a woman under 40 with COVID-19, enrolled during active disease.

This sequence joins TRBV20-1 and TRBJ2-3, with 7 bases aligning to TRBD1. The germline V gene encodes CDR1 DFQATT and CDR2 SNEGSKA (reference sequence). V gave up 3 bases and J gave up 9 bases; unmatched junction bases: 15. The CDR3 length is 15 residues. This CDR3 is CSASGKVSDRRTQYF. In nucleotides, the CDR3 is TGCAGTGCTAGTGGTAAAGTTTCGGACAGGCGAACGCAGTATTTT.

This clone was detected only a few times. This CDR3 is CASSYPGTQETQYF. CDR3 nucleotide sequence: TGTGCCAGCAGTTACCCGGGAACACAAGAGACCCAGTACTTC. This sequence joins TRBV6-6 and TRBJ2-5; D may be TRBD2 (5 bases). This CDR3 spans 14 amino acids. Germline assignment: CDR1 MNHNY and CDR2 SVGAGI (reference sequence). Trimming left V 2 bases short and J 2 bases short, with 9 bases between.

This chain joins TRBV6-1 and TRBJ2-7, with D maybe TRBD2 (6 bases). The CDR3 runs 14 residues. The germline V gene has CDR1 MNHNS and CDR2 SASEGT. Trimming left V 2 bases short and J 2 bases short, with 10 bases between. CDR3 sequence: CASSEWRATYEQYF. The CDR3 bases are TGTGCCAGCAGTGAATGGAGGGCGACCTACGAGCAGTACTTC.

In regard to this clone: Other DNA sequences of this sample code for an identical CDR3. The CDR3 here is CASSPPSGETQYF. As DNA, the CDR3 is TGTGCCAGCTCACCACCAAGCGGAGAGACCCAGTACTTC. This chain links TRBV18 with TRBJ2-5; weak D call: TRBD2 (5 bases). V was trimmed by 0 bases and J by 4 bases, leaving 6 bases between them. Per the germline V gene, CDR1 is KGHSH and CDR2 is LQKENI. This CDR3 has 13 amino acids.

This chain uses TRBV19 with TRBJ2-7; the match to TRBD1 covers 8 bases. Germline loops: CDR1 LNHDA, CDR2 SQIVND (reference sequence). The CDR3 runs 14 residues. Unmatched junction bases numbered 8, after V lost 5 bases and J lost 5 bases. This chain's CDR3 is CASSLRGPWDEQYF. CDR3 DNA: TGTGCCAGTAGTCTCAGGGGGCCCTGGGACGAGCAGTACTTC.

In this sample, this clone turned up once. The V call is TRBV6-2 or TRBV6-3, the J call TRBJ1-5; possibly TRBD1 for D (6 bases). The CDR3 extends over 13 amino acids. Trimming stripped 6 bases from V and 5 bases from J, with 11 bases between. Germline loops: CDR1 MNHEY, CDR2 SVGEGT. In DNA, the CDR3 is TGTGCCAGCAGCATAGGGGGTTATCAGCCCCAGCATTTT. Residues: CASSIGGYQPQHF.

The chain couples TRBV4-1 to TRBJ2-5, with D possibly matching TRBD1 (5 bases). This CDR3 spans 15 amino acids. CDR1 is MGHRA, CDR2 YSYEKL, per germline. V lost 1 base, J lost 3 bases, and 12 bases lay in between. CDR3: CASSQGWGGEETQYF. The CDR3 nucleotides are TGCGCCAGCAGCCAAGGGTGGGGCGGAGAAGAGACCCAGTACTTC.

The V gene is TRBV4-1, the J gene TRBJ2-7; D might be TRBD2 (5 bases). Germline values: CDR1 MGHRA, CDR2 YSYEKL. V shed 5 bases and J shed 2 bases, with 10 bases lying between them. The CDR3 is made up of 13 amino acids. The CDR3 here is CASSGGKAYEQYF. The CDR3 coding sequence is TGCGCCAGCAGCGGAGGCAAGGCCTACGAGCAGTACTTC.

V usage is TRBV5-4 and J usage is TRBJ2-7; tentative D call: TRBD1 (5 bases). Trimming left V 4 bases short and J 1 base short, with 9 bases between. The CDR3 has 13 amino acids. The germline gives CDR1 SGHNT, CDR2 YYREEE (reference sequence). CDR3 amino acids: CASSAQGSYEQYF. In DNA, the CDR3 is TGTGCCAGCAGCGCCCAGGGATCCTACGAGCAGTACTTC.

This chain connects TRBV4-1 to TRBJ2-7, with TRBD1 identical over 9 bases. The trim removed 3 bases at V and 3 bases at J, leaving 6 bases unmatched. The germline V gene has CDR1 MGHRA and CDR2 YSYEKL. The CDR3 has 15 residues. The chain's CDR3 is CASSQEAGQGYEQYF. In DNA, the CDR3 is TGCGCCAGCAGCCAGGAGGCGGGACAGGGCTACGAGCAGTACTTC.

This sequence joins TRBV18 and TRBJ1-6, with no clear D. This CDR3 is 14 amino acids long. CDR1 and CDR2 from the germline V gene are KGHSH and LQKENI. Trimming cost V 8 bases and J 0 bases, with 8 bases left between them. The DNA of the CDR3 is TGTGCCAGCGGAGAAGGCTCCTATAATTCACCCCTCCACTTT. Encoded protein: CASGEGSYNSPLHF.

The chain has TRBV6-5 and TRBJ1-6; possibly TRBD1 for D (6 bases). Germline CDR1 is MNHEY and CDR2 is SVGAGI. V lost 6 bases, J lost 6 bases, and 12 bases lay in between. The CDR3 length is 14 residues. The CDR3 loop reads CASSWTEFNSPLHF. The CDR3 DNA reads as TGTGCCAGCAGCTGGACAGAATTTAATTCACCCCTCCACTTT.

The chain links TRBV7-2 to TRBJ1-2; D remains ambiguous. The CDR3 contains 15 residues. V was trimmed by 5 bases and J by 8 bases, leaving 21 bases between them. Germline-derived CDR1 and CDR2 are SGHTA and FQGNSA. CDR3 amino acids: CASSREASPREGYTF. The CDR3 region has the DNA TGTGCCAGCAGCCGGGAAGCCAGCCCTAGGGAGGGCTACACCTTC.

The chain recombines TRBV7-2 with TRBJ2-7, with TRBD1 identical over 8 bases. The CDR3 totals 15 residues. CDR1 is SGHTA and CDR2 is FQGNSA in the germline V gene. Trimming at V came to 2 bases and at J to 1 base, leaving 4 bases not matched to a gene. The CDR3 DNA reads as TGTGCCAGCAGCTTATCAGGGGGCCTTTCCTACGAGCAGTACTTC. Amino acids: CASSLSGGLSYEQYF.

The rearrangement joins TRBV28 to TRBJ1-3, with TRBD1 as a possible D gene (6 bases). Germline CDR1 reads MDHEN; CDR2 reads SYDVKM. The CDR3 totals 14 residues. The germline V and J ends were trimmed by 6 bases and 3 bases, with 12 bases remaining between them. This chain's CDR3 is CASSWGGGGNTIYF. The CDR3 region has the DNA TGTGCCAGCAGCTGGGGAGGGGGTGGAAACACCATATATTTT.

The chain recombines TRBV11-3 with TRBJ2-5; 14 bases are a match to TRBD2. The CDR3 length is 17 residues. J gave up 0 bases and V 4 bases, and 4 bases lay outside the gene matches. Looked up from germline, CDR1 is SGHNT and CDR2 is YENEEA. CDR3 in DNA: TGTGCCAGCAGCTCTGGGACTAGCGGGGGATACCAAGAGACCCAGTACTTC. It translates to CASSSGTSGGYQETQYF.

This clone was seen a single time. The genes are TRBV5-1 and TRBJ2-1, with 8 nucleotides matching TRBD2. Germline V CDR1 and CDR2: SGHRS, YFSETQ. V lost 4 bases, J lost 7 bases, and 13 bases stayed unmatched. This CDR3 has 16 amino acids. The CDR3: CASSPAGAGGWNEQFF. DNA of the CDR3: TGCGCCAGCAGCCCAGCGGGGGCGGGAGGTTGGAATGAGCAGTTCTTC.

This clone was counted once. This chain links TRBV29-1 with TRBJ2-7; tentative D call: TRBD2 (5 bases). Trimming cost V 4 bases and J 5 bases, with 12 bases left between them. The CDR3 contains 12 residues. Germline CDR1 reads SQVTM; CDR2 reads ANQGSEA. The CDR3 here is CSVVGDLNEQYF. As DNA, the CDR3 is TGCAGCGTTGTGGGAGACCTGAACGAGCAGTACTTC.

This clone was seen a handful of times. The chain's CDR3 is CASSLTGFYEQYF. The CDR3 bases are TGTGCCAGCAGCCTGACGGGATTCTACGAGCAGTACTTC. V usage is TRBV27 and J usage is TRBJ2-7; D is perhaps TRBD2 (5 bases). V lost 6 bases and J lost 3, with 12 bases in between. This CDR3 comprises 13 residues. Germline CDR1 MNHEY, CDR2 SMNVEV (reference sequence).

This rearrangement joins TRBV27 to TRBJ1-2; D is perhaps TRBD1 (5 bases). V was pared by 8 bases and J by 4 bases, with 14 bases between. Germline V gene lookup returns CDR1 MNHEY and CDR2 SMNVEV (reference sequence). The CDR3 length is 13 residues. The CDR3 loop reads CASGQGVGYGYTF. In DNA form, the CDR3 reads TGTGCCAGCGGCCAGGGCGTCGGCTATGGCTACACCTTC.

The chain is built from TRBV19 and TRBJ2-2; D gene ambiguous. Trimming shortened V by 9 bases and J by 4 bases, and 12 bases separated the two germline ends. The CDR3 contains 13 residues. CDR1 is LNHDA and CDR2 is SQIVND in the germline V gene (reference sequence). CDR3 amino acids: CASELQSTGELFF. The CDR3 nucleotides read TGTGCCAGCGAATTACAGAGCACCGGGGAGCTGTTTTTT.

The chain joins TRBV10-3 to TRBJ2-7; TRBD1 aligns across 7 bases. V was clipped by 10 bases and J by 3 bases; unmatched bases: 9. This CDR3 is built from 13 residues. Germline V gene data show CDR1 as ENHRY and CDR2 as SYGVKD. The CDR3 region is CATNRDSYYEQYF. As DNA, the CDR3 is TGTGCCACCAACCGGGACAGCTACTACGAGCAGTACTTC.